This T cell receptor beta chain was recovered during a study of blood T cell repertoires in COVID-19. Original processing notes: Estimated nucleated cell counts came from reference gene primer amplification. Data came from immunoSEQ multiplex PCR; TCRdb stores just in-frame clones and leaves some out. V and J calls and clone size are those listed in that table; D and trimming were worked out from the DNA. The sample carries roughly 220,000 clones, approximately 86% recorded once. Looked up from germline, CDR1 is LNHDA and CDR2 is SQIVND (reference sequence). After removal of 3 bases from V and 6 bases from J, the junction contained 1 base not matched to a gene. There are 13 residues in the CDR3.

V gene TRBV19 combines with J gene TRBJ2-4, with 8 bases that match TRBD2. This TCR was sampled from a man in his sixties with acute or convalescent COVID-19. The source material was peripheral blood. DNA for the CDR3: TGTGCCAGTAGTATGGCGGGGGGAAACATTCAGTACTTC. It specifies CASSMAGGNIQYF. The full variable domain, completed using reference TRBV19 and TRBJ2-4, is DGGITQSPKYLFRKEGQNVTLSCEQNLNHDAMYWYRQDPGQGLRLIYYSQIVNDFQKGDIAEGYSVSREKKESFPLTVTSAQKNPTAFYLCASSMAGGNIQYFGAGTRLSVL.